This T cell receptor beta chain was recovered during a study of CD8+CD57+ T cells in acquired aplastic anemia. Patients sequenced had flow cytometry evidence of CD8+CD57+ cell expansion. Template material for TCR beta VDJ and CDR3 profiling consisted of genomic DNA. TCRdb ran MiXCR on the reads and lists one entry per CDR3 protein. The sample consists of 150,000 to 200,000 distinct CDR3 sequences, roughly 48% of them appearing once. The clonotype comes from a human donor with aplastic anemia. What was sequenced was sorted CD4+, CD8+, or CD8+CD57+ T cells (not recorded which) from PBMCs.

The CDR3 here is CASSPPGQGHSGNTIYF. The CDR3 DNA is TGTGCCAGCTCACCACCGGGACAGGGGCACTCTGGAAACACCATATATTTT. J is TRBJ1-3 and V is TRBV18; 10 bases map to TRBD1. V shed 0 bases, J shed 0 bases, and the junction held 2 bases outside the gene matches. Germline V CDR1 and CDR2: KGHSH, LQKENI. This CDR3 contains 17 residues. The variable domain in full, completed from reference TRBV18 and TRBJ1-3, reads NAGVMQNPRHLVRRRGQEARLRCSPMKGHSHVYWYRQLPEEGLKFMVYLQKENIIDESGMPKERFSAEFPKEGPSILRIQQVVRGDSAAYFCASSPPGQGHSGNTIYFGEGSWLTVV.